This TCR beta chain was captured by sequencing in a study of regulatory T cells in long-lasting Graves disease. Study-level findings and limits: Only a small sample size was used, which may have cut accuracy.

Time point in this sample: newly diagnosed GD, antithyroid drugs for less than 3 months. PBMC-derived RNA was used for the TCR library. Both iRepertoire HTBI primers and Arm-PCR of CDR3 regions were used to build the TCR beta libraries. TCRdb reprocessed the multiplex PCR reads with MiXCR, giving one entry per CDR3 protein. The data show hundreds of thousands of distinct CDR3 sequences, about a sixth seen once. This CDR3 is 14 amino acids long. V lost 8 bases to trimming and J lost 10 bases; unmatched junction nucleotides: 12. In its sample, this clonotype was seen many times. Its antigen is still unknown.

The receptor was isolated from a female donor with Graves disease. This chain uses TRBV12-3 or TRBV12-4 with TRBJ1-1; 11 bases are a match to TRBD1. The sample consisted of peripheral blood mononuclear cells (PBMCs), taken at new diagnosis, from a patient treated with antithyroid drugs. Written as DNA, the CDR3 is TGTGCCAGCGGACCCGAGGGGACAGGGGGACGAGCTTTCTTT. Translation gives CASGPEGTGGRAFF.